Sequencing of this TCR beta chain was carried out in a study of liver allograft versus peripheral blood T cells. Study background: Recipients' peripheral blood T cell receptor repertoires were compared with those in transplanted livers.

MiXCR, applied by TCRdb to the reads, yields one record per CDR3 protein. The sample records about 6,100 distinct CDR3 sequences, roughly 17% being singletons. This CDR3 comprises 13 residues. Trimming shortened V by 2 bases and J by 0 bases, and 4 bases separated the two germline ends. The V gene's germline CDR1 is LNHNV and CDR2 YYDKDF (reference sequence). This clonotype is labeled as medium-sized. This sequence was found in a human patient who had a liver transplant. These T cells may partly come from the graft donor. The chain combines TRBV15 with TRBJ1-1; D remains unclear. Written as DNA, the CDR3 is TGTGCCACCAGCAGACTGGTGAACACTGAAGCTTTCTTT. Protein sequence: CATSRLVNTEAFF. Full variable domain (rest looked up from reference TRBV15 and TRBJ1-1): DAMVIQNPRYQVTQFGKPVTLSCSQTLNHNVMYWYQQKSSQAPKLLFHYYDKDFNNEADTPDNFQSRRPNTSFCFLDIRSPGLGDTAMYLCATSRLVNTEAFFGQGTRLTVV.